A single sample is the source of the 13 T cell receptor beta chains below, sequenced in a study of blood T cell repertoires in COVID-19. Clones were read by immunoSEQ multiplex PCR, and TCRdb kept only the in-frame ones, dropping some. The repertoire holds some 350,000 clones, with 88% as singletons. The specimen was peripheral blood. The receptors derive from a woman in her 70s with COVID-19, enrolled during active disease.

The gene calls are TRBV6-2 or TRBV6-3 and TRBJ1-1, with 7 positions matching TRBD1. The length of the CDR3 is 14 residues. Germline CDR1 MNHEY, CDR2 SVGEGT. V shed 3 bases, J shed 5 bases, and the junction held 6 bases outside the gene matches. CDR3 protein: CASSYGRGITEAFF. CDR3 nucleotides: TGTGCCAGCAGTTATGGCAGGGGGATAACTGAAGCTTTCTTT.

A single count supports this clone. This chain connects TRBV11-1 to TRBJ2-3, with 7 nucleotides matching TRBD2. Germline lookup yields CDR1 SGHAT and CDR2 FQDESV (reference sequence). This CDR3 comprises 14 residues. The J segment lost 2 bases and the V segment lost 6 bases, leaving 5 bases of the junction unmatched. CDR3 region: CASRPRGVTDTQYF. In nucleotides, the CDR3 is TGTGCCAGCAGGCCTCGGGGGGTCACAGATACGCAGTATTTT.

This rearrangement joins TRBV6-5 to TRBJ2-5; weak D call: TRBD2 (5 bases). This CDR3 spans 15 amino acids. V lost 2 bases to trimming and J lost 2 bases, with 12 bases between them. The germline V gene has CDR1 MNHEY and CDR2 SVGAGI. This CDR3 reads CASSYPSPGQETQYF. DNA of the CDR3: TGTGCCAGCAGTTACCCGAGTCCGGGGCAAGAGACCCAGTACTTC.

CDR3 in amino acids: CASSSVRDSGNTIYF. The CDR3 DNA reads TGTGCCAGCAGTTCCGTCAGGGACTCTGGAAACACCATATATTTT. The chain couples TRBV27 to TRBJ1-3; D perhaps matches TRBD1 (5 bases). V was trimmed by 4 bases and J by 0 bases, leaving 10 bases between them. The length of the CDR3 is 15 residues. CDR1 is MNHEY, CDR2 SMNVEV, per germline (reference sequence).

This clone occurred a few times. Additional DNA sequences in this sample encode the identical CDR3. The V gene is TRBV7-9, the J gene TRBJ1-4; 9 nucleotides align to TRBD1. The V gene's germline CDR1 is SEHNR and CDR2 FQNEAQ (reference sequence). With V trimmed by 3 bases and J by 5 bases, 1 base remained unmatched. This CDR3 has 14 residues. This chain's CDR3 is CASSFGQGNEKLFF. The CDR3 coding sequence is TGTGCCAGCAGCTTTGGACAGGGGAATGAAAAACTGTTTTTT.

The CDR3 DNA reads as TGTGCCAGCAGTGACCGGGACATGGGTGAAAAACTGTTTTTT. Protein sequence: CASSDRDMGEKLFF. The chain links TRBV6-6 to TRBJ1-4; possibly TRBD1 for D (6 bases). Germline V lookup: CDR1 MNHNY, CDR2 SVGAGI (reference sequence). CDR3 length: 14 amino acids. Trimming shortened V by 5 bases and J by 7 bases, and 14 bases separated the two germline ends.

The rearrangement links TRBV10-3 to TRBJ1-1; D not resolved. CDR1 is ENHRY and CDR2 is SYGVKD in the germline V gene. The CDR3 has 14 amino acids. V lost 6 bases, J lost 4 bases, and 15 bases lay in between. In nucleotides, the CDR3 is TGTGCCATCAGCGATATAATAACTCTCACTGAAGCTTTCTTT. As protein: CAISDIITLTEAFF.

The CDR3: CASSFQGLPGNTIYF. The CDR3 nucleotides are TGTGCCAGCAGCTTTCAGGGTTTACCTGGAAACACCATATATTTT. The rearrangement joins TRBV5-6 to TRBJ1-3, with D possibly being TRBD1 (5 bases). Germline lookup yields CDR1 SGHDT and CDR2 YYEEEE. CDR3 length: 15 amino acids. V shed 2 bases and J shed 2 bases, with 11 bases lying between them. The full variable domain, with the rest looked up from reference TRBV5-6 and TRBJ1-3, is DAGVTQSPTHLIKTRGQQVTLRCSPKSGHDTVSWYQQALGQGPQFIFQYYEEEERQRGNFPDRFSGHQFPNYSSELNVNALLLGDSALYLCASSFQGLPGNTIYFGEGSWLTVV.

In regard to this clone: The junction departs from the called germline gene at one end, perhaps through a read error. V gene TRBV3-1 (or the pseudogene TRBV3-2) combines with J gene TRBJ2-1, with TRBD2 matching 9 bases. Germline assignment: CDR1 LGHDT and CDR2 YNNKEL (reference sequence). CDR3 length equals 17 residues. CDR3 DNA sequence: TGTGCCCGCAGCCCGGCGGAGGGGCGGGGGGGATACAATGAGCAGTTCTTC. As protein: CARSPAEGRGGYNEQFF.

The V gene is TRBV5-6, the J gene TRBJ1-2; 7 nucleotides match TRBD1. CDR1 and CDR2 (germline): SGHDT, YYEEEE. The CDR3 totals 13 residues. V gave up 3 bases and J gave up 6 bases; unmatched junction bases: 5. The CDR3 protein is CASSWVTGDGYTF. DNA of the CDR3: TGTGCCAGCAGCTGGGTCACAGGGGATGGCTACACCTTC.

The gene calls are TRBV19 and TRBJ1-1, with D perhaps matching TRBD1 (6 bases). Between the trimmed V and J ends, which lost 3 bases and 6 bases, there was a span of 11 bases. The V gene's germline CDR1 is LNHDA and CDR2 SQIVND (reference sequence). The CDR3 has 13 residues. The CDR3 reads CASSIQGISEAFF. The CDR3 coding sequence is TGTGCCAGTAGTATTCAGGGGATCTCTGAAGCTTTCTTT.

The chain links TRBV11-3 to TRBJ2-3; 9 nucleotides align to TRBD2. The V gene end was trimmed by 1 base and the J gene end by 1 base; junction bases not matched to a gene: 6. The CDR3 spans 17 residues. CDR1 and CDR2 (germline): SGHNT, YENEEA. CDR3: CASSLGLPSGGTDTQYF. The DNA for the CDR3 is TGTGCCAGCAGCTTAGGTTTGCCTAGCGGGGGCACAGATACGCAGTATTTT.

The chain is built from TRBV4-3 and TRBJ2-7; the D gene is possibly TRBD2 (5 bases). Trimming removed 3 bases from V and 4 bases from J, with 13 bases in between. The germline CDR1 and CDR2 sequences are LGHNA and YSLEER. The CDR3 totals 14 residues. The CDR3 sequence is CASSQGRAGYEQYF. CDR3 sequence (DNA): TGCGCCAGCAGCCAGGGCCGCGCGGGTTACGAGCAGTACTTC.